Reported below is one T cell receptor (beta chain). TCRdb's table, derived via immunoSEQ multiplex PCR, lists solely in-frame clones and lacks some. The sample gives over 600,000 clones, 85% to 90% of which show up once; over 0.2% is in the top ten. CDR3 length: 11 residues. V gave up 5 bases and J gave up 5 bases, with 7 bases separating them. The germline V gene encodes CDR1 GTSNPN and CDR2 SVGIG (reference sequence). The entry originates in a study of blood T cell repertoires in COVID-19. Background on the study: COVID-19 samples from acute and convalescent phases originated in the United States, Italy and Spain. The cDNA or gDNA used as material had been derived from T cells, B-cell-depleted T cells, or PBMCs.

Input material: peripheral blood. The chain joins TRBV30 to TRBJ2-1; TRBD1 is a possible D gene (5 bases). The sequence was collected from a woman aged 18 to 35 with acute or convalescent COVID-19. CDR3 bases: TGTGCCTGGGACAGCAACAATGAGCAGTTCTTC. Translation: CAWDSNNEQFF.